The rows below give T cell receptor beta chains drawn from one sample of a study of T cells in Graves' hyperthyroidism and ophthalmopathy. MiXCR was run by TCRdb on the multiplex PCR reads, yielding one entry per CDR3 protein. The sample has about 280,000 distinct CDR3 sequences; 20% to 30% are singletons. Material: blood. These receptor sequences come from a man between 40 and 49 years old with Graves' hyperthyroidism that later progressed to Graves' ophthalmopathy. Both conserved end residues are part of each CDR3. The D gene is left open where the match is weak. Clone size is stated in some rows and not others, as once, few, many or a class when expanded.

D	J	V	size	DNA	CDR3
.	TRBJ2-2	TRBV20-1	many	TGCAGTGCTAGAGACCAGGGGTCGGTGGGGGAGCTGTTTTTT	CSARDQGSVGELFF
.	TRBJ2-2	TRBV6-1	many	TGTGCCAGCAGTGAAGGGGAGGACACCGGGGAGCTGTTTTTT	CASSEGEDTGELFF
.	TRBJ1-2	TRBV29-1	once	TGCAGCGTTGCCTGGGGAAGGGGCTACACCTTC	CSVAWGRGYTF
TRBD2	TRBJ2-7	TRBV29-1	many	TGCAGCGTTGAACTAGCGGGATTATACGAGCAGTACTTC	CSVELAGLYEQYF
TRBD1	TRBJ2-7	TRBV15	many	TGTGCCACCAGTTACAGGGGGGCCCTTCCTCACGAGCAGTACTTC	CATSYRGALPHEQYF
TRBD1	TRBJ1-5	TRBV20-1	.	TGCAGTGCTTACCCGACAGGGCGCAATCAGCCCCAGCATTTT	CSAYPTGRNQPQHF
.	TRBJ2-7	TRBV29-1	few	TGCAGCGTTGAGCATACAGCGACCTACGAGCAGTACTTC	CSVEHTATYEQYF
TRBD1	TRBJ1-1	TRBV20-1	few	TGCAGTGCTAGACCGGGACAGGCCCACACTGAAGCTTTCTTT	CSARPGQAHTEAFF
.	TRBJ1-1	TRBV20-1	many	TGCAGTGCTATAACGATGAACACTGAAGCTTTCTTT	CSAITMNTEAFF
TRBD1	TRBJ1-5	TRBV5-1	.	TGCGCCCCCAGGGGGGGGGGGCATCAGCCCCAGCATTTT	CAPRGGGHQPQHF
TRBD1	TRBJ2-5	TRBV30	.	TGTGCCTGGAGTGTACGACAGGGGAAAGAGACCCAGTACTTC	CAWSVRQGKETQYF
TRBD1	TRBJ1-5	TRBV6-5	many	TGTGCCAGCAGTTATGGGGACAGGGTTGGTCAGCCCCAGCATTTT	CASSYGDRVGQPQHF
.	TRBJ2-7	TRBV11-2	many	TGTGCCAGCAGCTTATGGGGGGTACTCTACGAGCAGTACTTC	CASSLWGVLYEQYF
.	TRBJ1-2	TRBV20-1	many	TGCAGTGCTAGAGATGGAGGGGCGCTAGCTAACTATGGCTACACCTTC	CSARDGGALANYGYTF
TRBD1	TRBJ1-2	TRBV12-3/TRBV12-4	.	TGTGCCAGCAGCACCACCGACCGGACAGGGAAGGCTAACTATGGCTACACCTTC	CASSTTDRTGKANYGYTF
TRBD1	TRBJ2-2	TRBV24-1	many	TGTGCCACCTCGGGACAGGGGGCGATCGGGGAGCTGTTTTTT	CATSGQGAIGELFF
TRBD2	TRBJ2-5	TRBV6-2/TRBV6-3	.	TGTGCCAGCAAACTAGCGGGAGCAAACGACGGGACCCAGTACTTC	CASKLAGANDGTQYF
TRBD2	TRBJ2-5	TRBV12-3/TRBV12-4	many	TGTGCCAGCAGTTTCTCGCGTCAGGGAGGGGAAGAGACCCAGTACTTC	CASSFSRQGGEETQYF
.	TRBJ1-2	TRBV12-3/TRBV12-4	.	TGTGCCAGCAGTTCACCAGGAGCCTTGGCACAGGGCTACACCTTC	CASSSPGALAQGYTF
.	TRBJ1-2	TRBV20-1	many	TGCAGTGCAAGGGACGGAGCTAACTATGGCTACACCTTC	CSARDGANYGYTF
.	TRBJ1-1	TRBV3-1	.	TGTGCCAGCAGCCAAGATGACCGCTACACTGAAGCTTTCTTT	CASSQDDRYTEAFF
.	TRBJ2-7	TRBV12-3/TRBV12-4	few	TGTGCCAGCAGGCCCGGAGGGGGGTCCACCTACGAGCAGTACTTC	CASRPGGGSTYEQYF
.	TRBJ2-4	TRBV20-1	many	TGCAGTGCCCTAGACAGAATTCTAGCCAAAAACATTCAGTACTTC	CSALDRILAKNIQYF
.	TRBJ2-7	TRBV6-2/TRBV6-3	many	TGTGCCAGCAGCTCCACCCCCGGCAGGAGCTCCTACGAGCAGTACTTC	CASSSTPGRSSYEQYF
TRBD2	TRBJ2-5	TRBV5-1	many	TGCGCCAGCAGCTTGTACAGCGGGAGGGAAGAGACCCAGTACTTC	CASSLYSGREETQYF
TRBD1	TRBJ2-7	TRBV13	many	TGTGCCAGCAGCTCGCAGGACAGGGTAACATCCTACGAGCAGTACTTC	CASSSQDRVTSYEQYF
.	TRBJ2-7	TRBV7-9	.	TGTGCCAGCAGCCCGCGGACAGAGTCTCTCGAGCAGTACTTC	CASSPRTESLEQYF
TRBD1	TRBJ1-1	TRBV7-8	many	TGTGCCAGCAGCTTATCGCCCCCAACAGGGGAGGAAGCGAAGACTGAAGCTTTCTTT	CASSLSPPTGEEAKTEAFF
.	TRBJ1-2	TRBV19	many	TGTGCCAGTAGTACGATATCGACAGATGGCTACACCTTC	CASSTISTDGYTF
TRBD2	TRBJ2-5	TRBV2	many	TGTGCCAGCAGTGAGGCGGGAGACCAAGAGACCCAGTACTTC	CASSEAGDQETQYF
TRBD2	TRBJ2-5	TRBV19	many	TGTGCCAGTAGTACGAGTCCGGGACTAGCGGGAAGAGAAGAGACCCAGTACTTC	CASSTSPGLAGREETQYF
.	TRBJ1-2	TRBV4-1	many	TGCGCCAGCAGCCAAAGGGGGTTGGGCGGCTACACCTTC	CASSQRGLGGYTF
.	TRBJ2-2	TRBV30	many	TGTGCCTGGAATATGATCGGGGAGCTGTTTTTT	CAWNMIGELFF
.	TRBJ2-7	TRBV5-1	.	TGCGCCAGCAGCGGTGACAGAGAGCAGTACTTC	CASSGDREQYF
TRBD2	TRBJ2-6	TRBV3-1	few	TGTGCCAGCAGCCCCTTTAGCGGGAGGGCCTCTGGGGCCAACGTCCTGACTTTC	CASSPFSGRASGANVLTF
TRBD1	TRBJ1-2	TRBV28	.	TGTGCCAGCAGTTTGGAACAGGGGAGTGGTGGCTACACCTTC	CASSLEQGSGGYTF
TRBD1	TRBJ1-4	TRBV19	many	TGTGCCAGTAGTAGACAGGGTAATGAAAAACTGTTTTTT	CASSRQGNEKLFF
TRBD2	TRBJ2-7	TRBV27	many	TGTGCCAGCAGTTTATCGGCTAGCGGGAGAGGCCACGAGCAGTACTTC	CASSLSASGRGHEQYF
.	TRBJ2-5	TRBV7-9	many	TGTGCCAGCAGCTCGGACAGCCAAGAGACCCAGTACTTC	CASSSDSQETQYF
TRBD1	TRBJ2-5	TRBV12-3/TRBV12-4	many	TGTGCCAGCAGACAGGACAGGGGAGGTTTTGAGACCCAGTACTTC	CASRQDRGGFETQYF
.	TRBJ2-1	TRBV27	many	TGTGCCAGCAGTTTTGGCCGATACAATGAGCAGTTCTTC	CASSFGRYNEQFF
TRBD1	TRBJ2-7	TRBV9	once	TGTGCCAGCAGCTCTACAGGGGGCTACGAGCAGTACTTC	CASSSTGGYEQYF
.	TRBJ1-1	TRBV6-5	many	TGTGCCAGCACCCCAGGGGCTAGGGCTGAAGCTTTCTTT	CASTPGARAEAFF
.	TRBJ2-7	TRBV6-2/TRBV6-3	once	TGTGCCAGTAGTGGGTCGACAAGGTCCACCTACGAGCAGTACTTC	CASSGSTRSTYEQYF
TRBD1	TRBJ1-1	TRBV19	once	TGTGCCAGTAGGCCGGACAGGATGAACACTGAAGCTTTCTTT	CASRPDRMNTEAFF
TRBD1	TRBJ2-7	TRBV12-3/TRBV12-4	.	TGTGCCAGCAGGGACAGGGGGGCCTACGAGCAGTACTTC	CASRDRGAYEQYF
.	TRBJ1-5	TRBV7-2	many	TGTGCCAGCAGCCCGGTTAGGGCGGGTTATCAGCCCCAGCATTTT	CASSPVRAGYQPQHF
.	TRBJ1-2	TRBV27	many	TGTGCCAGCGCAAGGCGGGGGATGGATGGCTACACCTTC	CASARRGMDGYTF
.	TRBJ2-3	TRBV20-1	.	TGCAGTGCTAGAGACGAAGGCACAGATACGCAGTATTTT	CSARDEGTDTQYF